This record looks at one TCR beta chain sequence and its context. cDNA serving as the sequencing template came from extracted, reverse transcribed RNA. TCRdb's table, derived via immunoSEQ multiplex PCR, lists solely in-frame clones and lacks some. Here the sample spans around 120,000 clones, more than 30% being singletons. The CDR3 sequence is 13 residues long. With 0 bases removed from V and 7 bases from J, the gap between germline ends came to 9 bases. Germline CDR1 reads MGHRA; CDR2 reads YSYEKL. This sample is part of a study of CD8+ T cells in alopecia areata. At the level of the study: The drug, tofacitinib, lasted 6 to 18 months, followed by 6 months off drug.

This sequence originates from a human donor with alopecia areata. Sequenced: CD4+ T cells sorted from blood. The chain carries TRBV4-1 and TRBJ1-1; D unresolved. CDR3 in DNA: TGCGCCAGCAGCCAAGATAGGCGGGGTGAAGCTTTCTTT. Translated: CASSQDRRGEAFF.